The next 20 T cell receptor beta chains were all read from a single sample in a study of T cell responses to AZD1222 COVID-19 vaccine. Clones were read by immunoSEQ multiplex PCR, and TCRdb kept only the in-frame ones, dropping some. The sample records some 96,000 clones, around 90% being singletons. The sequences come from peripheral blood, collected on day 0 of AZD1222 vaccination. These receptors came from an adult in good health.

The chain links TRBV2 to TRBJ2-2; no reliable D call. The CDR3 loop spans 16 amino acids. Between the trimmed V and J ends, which lost 3 bases and 0 bases, there was a span of 11 bases. Germline V gene sequence: CDR1 SNHLY, CDR2 FYNNEI. The CDR3 nucleotides are TGTGCCAGCAGTGATCAAGGAAGGGCGAACACCGGGGAGCTGTTTTTT. Protein sequence: CASSDQGRANTGELFF.

The rearrangement uses TRBV5-6 and TRBJ2-7; TRBD1 aligns across 8 bases. The length of the CDR3 is 16 residues. V lost 4 bases and J lost 0; bases outside the gene matches: 9. From germline, CDR1 is SGHDT and CDR2 YYEEEE. The CDR3 sequence is CASSRPLTGGSYEQYF. CDR3 coding DNA: TGTGCCAGCAGCCGTCCCTTAACAGGGGGCTCCTACGAGCAGTACTTC.

The chain links TRBV3-1 (or the pseudogene TRBV3-2) to TRBJ2-1; 14 bases align to TRBD2. The CDR3 contains 15 residues. CDR1 and CDR2 (germline): LGHDT, YNNKEL (reference sequence). With V trimmed by 5 bases and J by 8 bases, 5 bases remained unmatched. The CDR3 sequence is CASSSGLAGVDEQFF. In DNA, the CDR3 is TGTGCCAGCAGCTCGGGACTAGCGGGGGTAGATGAGCAGTTCTTC.

This rearrangement joins TRBV11-2 to TRBJ2-2; D perhaps matches TRBD2 (7 bases). The CDR3 sequence is 15 residues long. The germline gives CDR1 SGHAT, CDR2 FQNNGV. V lost 3 bases, J lost 4 bases, and 12 bases lay in between. CDR3 region: CASSLAGASTGELFF. The DNA for the CDR3 is TGTGCCAGCAGCTTGGCGGGGGCGAGCACCGGGGAGCTGTTTTTT.

This chain links TRBV7-3 with TRBJ2-2; 14 nucleotides agree with TRBD2. The CDR3 totals 15 residues. Germline V gene data show CDR1 as SGHTA and CDR2 as FQGTGA. With 5 bases clipped from V and 6 bases from J, the junction kept 2 bases outside the gene matches. Here the CDR3 reads CASSPGLAGAGELFF. The CDR3 DNA reads as TGTGCCAGCAGCCCGGGACTAGCGGGAGCCGGGGAGCTGTTTTTT.

The rearrangement uses TRBV11-2 and TRBJ2-1; D call uncertain. The V gene lost 3 bases and the J gene lost 6 bases, with 9 bases spanning the gap. The CDR3 spans 13 residues. Germline CDR1 is SGHAT and CDR2 is FQNNGV. CDR3 sequence reads: CASSFWRGNEQFF. The CDR3 DNA is TGTGCCAGCAGCTTTTGGAGAGGCAATGAGCAGTTCTTC.

The chain carries TRBV6-5 and TRBJ2-7; D not resolved. The germline gives CDR1 MNHEY, CDR2 SVGAGI. V was pared by 4 bases and J by 4 bases, with 17 bases between. The CDR3 has 15 residues. The CDR3 DNA reads as TGTGCCAGCAGTTCGCGGCCCGCAGCCGAATACGAGCAGTACTTC. Protein sequence: CASSSRPAAEYEQYF.

The chain has TRBV3-1 (or the pseudogene TRBV3-2) and TRBJ2-5; TRBD2 matches 7 bases. J was trimmed by 9 bases and V by 0 bases; bases with no gene match: 7. CDR1 and CDR2 (germline): LGHDT, YNNKEL (reference sequence). CDR3 length: 14 residues. Written as DNA, the CDR3 is TGTGCCAGCAGCCAAGATAAGGGCGGGAGTCCCCAGTACTTC. Residues: CASSQDKGGSPQYF.

The chain joins TRBV2 to TRBJ1-1, with unresolved D. This CDR3 contains 13 residues. The V gene lost 6 bases and the J gene lost 1 base, with 9 bases spanning the gap. Per the germline V gene, CDR1 is SNHLY and CDR2 is FYNNEI. The CDR3: CASRGQPNTEAFF. The CDR3 DNA is TGTGCCAGCAGGGGCCAACCGAACACTGAAGCTTTCTTT.

The J gene is TRBJ2-3, the V gene TRBV12-3 or TRBV12-4; D unresolved. This CDR3 is 11 amino acids long. The ends were cut back, 4 bases at V and 6 bases at J, with 5 bases in the middle. This CDR3 is CASSSRDTQYF. CDR3 coding DNA: TGTGCCAGCAGTTCCAGGGATACGCAGTATTTT.

The rearrangement links TRBV6-5 to TRBJ1-1; TRBD1 aligns across 7 bases. Germline loops: CDR1 MNHEY, CDR2 SVGAGI. The CDR3 loop spans 16 amino acids. J lost 6 bases, V lost 0 bases, and 10 bases had no gene match. CDR3 loop: CASSYSSSTGDAEAFF. DNA of the CDR3: TGTGCCAGCAGTTACTCCAGCTCCACAGGGGATGCTGAAGCTTTCTTT.

J is TRBJ1-3 and V is TRBV7-2; D ambiguous. The CDR3 length is 15 residues. Trimming shortened V by 4 bases and J by 2 bases, and 12 bases separated the two germline ends. Germline V gene lookup returns CDR1 SGHTA and CDR2 FQGNSA. The CDR3, as DNA: TGTGCCAGCAGCTCTCCGGGTAGGACTGGAAACACCATATATTTT. Encoded protein: CASSSPGRTGNTIYF.

V is TRBV7-3 and J is TRBJ2-1; 11 nucleotides line up with TRBD2. The CDR3 covers 23 residues. Per germline, CDR1 SGHTA and CDR2 FQGTGA. The ends lost 1 base at V and 0 bases at J; junction bases unmatched: 20. The CDR3 nucleotides read TGTGCCAGCAGCTTAAACCCCCGGACTAGCGGGTTCGATCTATTTCGCTCCTACAATGAGCAGTTCTTC. This translates into CASSLNPRTSGFDLFRSYNEQFF.

This chain uses TRBV2 with TRBJ1-6, with TRBD1 matching over 7 bases. Germline V gene lookup returns CDR1 SNHLY and CDR2 FYNNEI. Germline trimming cut 5 bases from V and 0 bases from J; bases unmatched to any gene: 19. CDR3 length: 21 amino acids. DNA for the CDR3: TGTGCCAGCAGTTCCAGACCGGGACAGCCTCAATCAGGCTCCTATAATTCACCCCTCCACTTT. This gives the protein CASSSRPGQPQSGSYNSPLHF.

This chain connects TRBV4-3 to TRBJ2-7; 12 positions agree with TRBD2. Germline V gene data show CDR1 as LGHNA and CDR2 as YSLEER. Germline trimming cut 2 bases from V and 6 bases from J; bases unmatched to any gene: 8. This CDR3 spans 16 amino acids. The CDR3 reads CASSQNLAGGPSEQYF. The CDR3 DNA follows: TGCGCCAGCAGCCAAAACCTAGCGGGGGGGCCCAGCGAGCAGTACTTC.

The J gene is TRBJ2-1, the V gene TRBV29-1, with 7 bases matching TRBD2. This CDR3 contains 12 residues. The ends lost 7 bases at V and 3 bases at J; junction bases unmatched: 3. Per the germline V gene, CDR1 is SQVTM and CDR2 is ANQGSEA. Here the CDR3 reads CSAGGNYNEQFF. The CDR3 region has the DNA TGCAGCGCCGGGGGGAACTACAATGAGCAGTTCTTC.

This chain joins TRBV18 and TRBJ2-5; unclear D gene. Trimming took 0 bases from V and 2 from J, leaving 10 bases between them. This CDR3 is 15 amino acids long. Germline CDR1 reads KGHSH; CDR2 reads LQKENI. The CDR3 DNA is TGTGCCAGCTCACCACCGACATTAGCACAAGAGACCCAGTACTTC. This translates into CASSPPTLAQETQYF.

CDR3 residues: CSAGRRTEAFF. Written as DNA, the CDR3 is TGCAGTGCAGGGAGACGAACTGAAGCTTTCTTT. The V and J genes are TRBV20-1 and TRBJ1-1; D call uncertain. In germline, CDR1 is DFQATT, CDR2 SNEGSKA (reference sequence). The CDR3 totals 11 residues. Trimming left V 6 bases short and J 5 bases short, with 10 bases between.

This chain links TRBV20-1 with TRBJ1-2; D is possibly TRBD1 (6 bases). V was pared by 3 bases and J by 4 bases, with 18 bases between. Germline V gene lookup returns CDR1 DFQATT and CDR2 SNEGSKA (reference sequence). The CDR3 contains 15 residues. In DNA, the CDR3 is TGCAGTGCTAGTCTACAGGGCTCTGAGGGCTATGGCTACACCTTC. Its translation is CSASLQGSEGYGYTF.

As to this clone: This sample includes further DNA sequences coding for the same CDR3. The chain has TRBV9 and TRBJ2-2; a weak D match, TRBD2 (5 bases). The CDR3 covers 15 residues. V lost 0 bases and J 5 bases, leaving 11 bases between the germline ends. From germline, CDR1 is SGDLS and CDR2 YYNGEE. The CDR3: CASSVDGRGTGELFF. The CDR3 region has the DNA TGTGCCAGCAGCGTAGATGGCCGCGGGACCGGGGAGCTGTTTTTT.